These 11 T cell receptor beta chains were all obtained from the same sample, sequenced in a study of chemoradiotherapy in HPV16-positive cancers. TCRdb keeps only in-frame clones here, not all; method: immunoSEQ multiplex PCR. This sample has 25,000 to 35,000 clones; about 89% occur once, and the top ten carry approximately 22%. The starting material was blood, obtained from a patient who underwent chemoradiotherapy. These receptors originate from a human donor with HPV-associated anogenital cancer.

The chain couples TRBV18 to TRBJ2-7; 10 nucleotides line up with TRBD1. The germline CDR1 and CDR2 sequences are KGHSH and LQKENI. CDR3 length equals 18 residues. J lost 3 bases, V lost 3 bases, and 14 bases had no gene match. DNA for the CDR3: TGTGCCAGCTCACCCTCCGCCCCGGGACAGGGGAGCCTCTACGAGCAGTACTTC. Encoded protein: CASSPSAPGQGSLYEQYF.

The chain joins TRBV5-1 to TRBJ1-5; D unclear. The germline V and J ends were trimmed by 0 bases and 2 bases, with 15 bases remaining between them. The CDR3 is made up of 17 amino acids. Germline CDR1 SGHRS, CDR2 YFSETQ. The CDR3 reads CASSLGEDNWGNQPQHF. The CDR3 DNA reads as TGCGCCAGCAGCTTGGGGGAGGATAACTGGGGCAATCAGCCCCAGCATTTT.

The chain carries TRBV29-1 and TRBJ1-1; 7 nucleotides match TRBD1. CDR3 length: 13 residues. Germline CDR1 SQVTM, CDR2 ANQGSEA. The ends lost 6 bases at V and 0 bases at J; junction bases unmatched: 4. The CDR3 DNA reads TGCAGCGTGGAGGGACAGATGAACACTGAAGCTTTCTTT. This codes for CSVEGQMNTEAFF.

This clone was counted once. The chain uses TRBV19 and TRBJ1-5; TRBD1 aligns across 7 bases. With V trimmed by 8 bases and J by 9 bases, 10 bases remained unmatched. Germline values: CDR1 LNHDA, CDR2 SQIVND (reference sequence). The CDR3 has 13 amino acids. CDR3 amino acids: CASGGQPDWPQHF. DNA of the CDR3: TGTGCCAGTGGGGGACAGCCCGATTGGCCCCAGCATTTT.

This clone was counted once. The V call is TRBV5-1, the J call TRBJ2-7, with D possibly being TRBD2 (5 bases). This CDR3 has 13 amino acids. CDR1 is SGHRS and CDR2 is YFSETQ in the germline V gene. The ends were cut back, 2 bases at V and 3 bases at J, with 9 bases in the middle. The CDR3 DNA sequence: TGCGCCAGCAGCTTAACCGGGGACTACGAGCAGTACTTC. It encodes CASSLTGDYEQYF.

The rearrangement uses TRBV5-8 and TRBJ2-1; D uncertain. Trimming left V 2 bases short and J 9 bases short, with 6 bases between. Germline CDR1 reads SGHTS; CDR2 reads YDEGEE. The CDR3 has 11 residues. The CDR3 region is CASSFRVEQFF. CDR3 bases: TGTGCCAGCAGCTTCCGGGTTGAGCAGTTCTTC.

The gene calls are TRBV30 and TRBJ1-4; D not resolved. V was shortened by 0 bases and J by 7 bases, with 12 bases between the two germline ends. This CDR3 region has 14 residues. Germline CDR1 and CDR2: GTSNPN and SVGIG (reference sequence). In DNA, the CDR3 is TGTGCCTGGAGTGTACTGGGGAAAAGTGAAAAACTGTTTTTT. As protein: CAWSVLGKSEKLFF.

The chain links TRBV11-2 to TRBJ2-2; TRBD1 is a possible D gene (5 bases). Germline V gene sequence: CDR1 SGHAT, CDR2 FQNNGV. The CDR3 loop spans 17 amino acids. The V end lost 5 bases, the J end lost 1 base, and 17 bases lay between the germline ends. The CDR3 loop is CASSPPIRAGNTGELFF. The CDR3 DNA sequence: TGTGCCAGCAGCCCCCCAATCAGGGCCGGGAACACCGGGGAGCTGTTTTTT.

The chain uses TRBV5-1 and TRBJ2-7; D is perhaps TRBD1 (5 bases). The CDR3 has 14 amino acids. V was clipped by 4 bases and J by 2 bases, with 13 bases between them. Germline CDR1 is SGHRS and CDR2 is YFSETQ. The CDR3 sequence is CASSPTAPPYEQYF. The DNA of the CDR3 is TGCGCCAGCAGCCCGACAGCCCCCCCCTACGAGCAGTACTTC. Using reference TRBV5-1 and TRBJ2-7 for the parts outside the CDR3, the full variable domain is KAGVTQTPRYLIKTRGQQVTLSCSPISGHRSVSWYQQTPGQGLQFLFEYFSETQRNKGNFPGRFSGRQFSNSRSEMNVSTLELGDSALYLCASSPTAPPYEQYFGPGTRLTVT.

The chain combines TRBV9 with TRBJ2-7; 9 bases are shared with TRBD1. The CDR3 has 14 amino acids. Germline CDR1 is SGDLS and CDR2 is YYNGEE. Germline trimming cut 4 bases from V and 6 bases from J; bases unmatched to any gene: 8. CDR3 in DNA: TGTGCCAGCAGCTCCTCCGGGACAGGGTTCGAGCAGTACTTC. This translates into CASSSSGTGFEQYF.

The chain is built from TRBV30 and TRBJ2-3; D is ambiguous. Germline V CDR1 and CDR2: GTSNPN, SVGIG (reference sequence). The CDR3 loop spans 13 amino acids. V was cut by 0 bases and J by 0 bases, with 4 bases left in between. CDR3 coding DNA: TGTGCCTGGAGTGTAGGTAGCACAGATACGCAGTATTTT. Translating gives CAWSVGSTDTQYF.